A selection of T cell receptor beta chains follows, all from one sample in a study of beta chain features in type 1 diabetes. The method was immunoSEQ multiplex PCR; TCRdb's version includes in-frame clones alone and lacks a portion of them. The sample lists hundreds of thousands of clones, about 14% occurring once. Sequenced input: naive CD4+ T cells from blood. Source of these receptors: a young man with type 1 diabetes. CDR3s include the opening cysteine and the closing phenylalanine or tryptophan. D genes are given only for firm matches. Size values are once, few and many counts, or a class for expanded clones, and some rows have none.

D gene	V gene	J gene	clone size	CDR3 DNA	CDR3 protein
TRBD1	TRBV25-1	TRBJ1-5	few	TGTGCCAGCAGTGAAGGGGGAGGGGGCAATTGGCAGCCCCAGCATTTT	CASSEGGGGNWQPQHF
TRBD1	TRBV7-2	TRBJ2-7	-	TGTGCCAGCAGCCGTACAGGGGTCCACGAGCAGTACTTC	CASSRTGVHEQYF
-	TRBV7-2	TRBJ1-6	-	TGTGCCAGCAGCTTGGACAGACCGTATAATTCACCCCTCCACTTT	CASSLDRPYNSPLHF
-	TRBV30	TRBJ1-6	-	TGTGCCTGGAGTGACGGGGTTTCACCCCTCCACTTT	CAWSDGVSPLHF
-	TRBV2	TRBJ2-3	few	TGTGCCAGCAGTGAAGCGCTGGCGGGGGCGGGGACAGATACGCAGTATTTT	CASSEALAGAGTDTQYF
-	TRBV20-1	TRBJ1-2	few	TGCAGTGCCAATAGAGGCTATGGCTACACCTTC	CSANRGYGYTF
TRBD1	TRBV7-9	TRBJ1-1	-	TGTGCCAGCAGACCTGGGACAGGGGGTACTGAAGCTTTCTTT	CASRPGTGGTEAFF
TRBD1	TRBV30	TRBJ2-5	-	TGTGCCTGGAATGACAGGGGTCAAGAGACCCAGTACTTC	CAWNDRGQETQYF
-	TRBV2	TRBJ1-1	-	TGTGCCAGCAGGTACAACACTGAAGCTTTCTTT	CASRYNTEAFF
TRBD1	TRBV27	TRBJ2-3	-	TGTGCCAGCAGTCCCCGACAGGGGAGCACAGATACGCAGTATTTT	CASSPRQGSTDTQYF
TRBD1	TRBV7-9	TRBJ1-1	few	TGTGCCAGCAGCATCGGGACAGGTGAAGCTTTCTTT	CASSIGTGEAFF
-	TRBV2	TRBJ2-3	few	TGTGCCAGCGGGAGTACCGATACGCAGTATTTT	CASGSTDTQYF
-	TRBV4-3	TRBJ1-1	-	TGCGCCAGCAGCCAAGATCTTACCGCTATCCCTGAAGCTTTCTTT	CASSQDLTAIPEAFF
-	TRBV5-6	TRBJ1-1	few	TGTGCCAGCAGCCCGCCCCGGGGGGGGACTGAAGCTTTCTTT	CASSPPRGGTEAFF
-	TRBV5-4	TRBJ1-1	few	TGTGCCAGCAGTCCGGGACAAACGAACACTGAAGCTTTCTTT	CASSPGQTNTEAFF
TRBD2	TRBV11-2	TRBJ2-1	-	TGTGCCAGCAGCTTAAGGAGCGGGGTGGGAAATGAGCAGTTCTTC	CASSLRSGVGNEQFF
-	TRBV18	TRBJ1-1	-	TGTGCCAGCTCACCACAGGGTTCGGCTTTCTTT	CASSPQGSAFF
TRBD1	TRBV29-1	TRBJ1-2	-	TGCAGCGTTGATCCCGACAGGGCCGGAGGCTACACCTTC	CSVDPDRAGGYTF
-	TRBV7-2	TRBJ2-5	-	TGTGCCAGCAGCTCCAGACTAACGGAGACCCAGTACTTC	CASSSRLTETQYF
-	TRBV7-9	TRBJ2-3	few	TGTGCCAGCAGCTGGGGGACTAGCACAGATACGCAGTATTTT	CASSWGTSTDTQYF
TRBD1	TRBV7-9	TRBJ2-2	few	TGTGCCAGCAGCTCGCCGGGACAGGTCACCGGGGAGCTGTTTTTT	CASSSPGQVTGELFF
-	TRBV15	TRBJ1-2	few	TGTGCCACCAGCAGAGCGGGGGGAAACTATGGCTACACCTTC	CATSRAGGNYGYTF
-	TRBV29-1	TRBJ2-7	few	TGCAGCGTTTCCGGACAGAACCCTGGCCACGAGCAGTACTTC	CSVSGQNPGHEQYF
-	TRBV18	TRBJ1-2	-	TGTGCCAGCTCACCCCAGGGTTATGGCTACACCTTC	CASSPQGYGYTF
TRBD1	TRBV18	TRBJ2-1	few	TGTGCCAGCTCACGGTTCTCGGGACAGGGCGCCTACAATGAGCAGTTCTTC	CASSRFSGQGAYNEQFF
-	TRBV6-5	TRBJ1-1	-	TGTGCCAGCAGTTACTCGAGACGGGACACTGAAGCTTTCTTT	CASSYSRRDTEAFF
-	TRBV19	TRBJ1-6	-	TGTGCCAGTAGTATCCCCGGCCAAAAGGCGCCCCTCCACTTT	CASSIPGQKAPLHF
-	TRBV4-3	TRBJ1-4	-	TGCGCCAGCAGGAACAGGGAGGGTGAAAAACTGTTTTTT	CASRNREGEKLFF
-	TRBV4-1	TRBJ1-2	-	TGCGCCAGCAGCCAAATAGGGAACTACTATGGCTACACCTTC	CASSQIGNYYGYTF
-	TRBV2	TRBJ2-1	few	TGTGCCAGCAGATATAGCGGTGAGCAGTTCTTC	CASRYSGEQFF
-	TRBV7-9	TRBJ2-7	few	TGTGCCAGCAGCTCGCCACAGGGTTTCTACGAGCAGTACTTC	CASSSPQGFYEQYF
TRBD1	TRBV30	TRBJ2-7	few	TGTGCCTGGAGTGTGACAGGGGGCACCTACGAGCAGTACTTC	CAWSVTGGTYEQYF